A single sample gave rise to the 15 T cell receptor beta chains below, sequenced in a study of blood T cell repertoires in COVID-19. Libraries were prepared by immunoSEQ multiplex PCR; TCRdb keeps only in-frame clonotypes and omits some of them. Of approximately 140,000 clones in the sample, 87% were seen once. Material: peripheral blood. All receptors come from a woman aged 55-70 years with active or convalescent COVID-19.

This clone was seen a few times. V and J are TRBV12-3 or TRBV12-4 and TRBJ1-5; unclear D gene. The CDR3 covers 13 residues. V was clipped by 1 base and J by 6 bases, with 7 bases between them. CDR3 nucleotides: TGTGCCAGCAGTTTAGTAGAACTTCAGCCCCAGCATTTT. This encodes CASSLVELQPQHF.

The chain has TRBV9 and TRBJ2-3; 8 nucleotides match TRBD2. This CDR3 has 14 amino acids. Trimming removed 0 bases from V and 4 bases from J; junction bases left unmatched: 1. CDR1 is SGDLS, CDR2 YYNGEE, per germline. For the CDR3, the DNA is TGTGCCAGCAGCGTAGGCGGGGGGCCAGATACGCAGTATTTT. Protein product: CASSVGGGPDTQYF.

The chain has TRBV4-3 and TRBJ1-5, with D hard to call. Germline V gene lookup returns CDR1 LGHNA and CDR2 YSLEER. Trimming removed 0 bases from V and 5 bases from J, with 8 bases in between. This CDR3 region has 14 residues. The CDR3 sequence is CASSQDLIDQPQHF. CDR3 DNA: TGCGCCAGCAGCCAAGATTTAATAGATCAGCCCCAGCATTTT.

This sequence joins TRBV30 and TRBJ1-1; tentatively, D is TRBD1 (6 bases). The ends were cut back, 3 bases at V and 0 bases at J, with 11 bases in the middle. Germline CDR1 is GTSNPN and CDR2 is SVGIG (reference sequence). The CDR3 contains 14 residues. The CDR3 protein is CAWRADSVNTEAFF. Here the CDR3 DNA reads TGTGCCTGGAGGGCGGACAGCGTGAACACTGAAGCTTTCTTT.

The J gene is TRBJ1-2, the V gene TRBV6-1, with D perhaps TRBD1 (5 bases). This CDR3 contains 15 residues. Germline V gene sequence: CDR1 MNHNS, CDR2 SASEGT. V was cut by 2 bases and J by 2 bases, with 12 bases left in between. The CDR3 loop reads CASSERQPLNYGYTF. The CDR3 nucleotides are TGTGCCAGCAGTGAAAGACAGCCACTCAACTATGGCTACACCTTC.

This chain links TRBV9 with TRBJ2-3, with 8 bases that match TRBD2. The CDR3 spans 15 residues. The J segment lost 6 bases and the V segment lost 3 bases, leaving 9 bases of the junction unmatched. The germline V gene encodes CDR1 SGDLS and CDR2 YYNGEE. CDR3 in DNA: TGTGCCAGCAGCGCTCACGGGGGGGCCATGGATACGCAGTATTTT. This sequence encodes CASSAHGGAMDTQYF. The entire variable domain, with the rest obtained from reference TRBV9 and TRBJ2-3, is as follows: DSGVTQTPKHLITATGQRVTLRCSPRSGDLSVYWYQQSLDQGLQFLIQYYNGEERAKGNILERFSAQQFPDLHSELNLSSLELGDSALYFCASSAHGGAMDTQYFGPGTRLTVL.

The chain recombines TRBV3-1 (or the pseudogene TRBV3-2) with TRBJ1-1; D possibly corresponds to TRBD1 (5 bases). The V gene's germline CDR1 is LGHDT and CDR2 YNNKEL (reference sequence). The V end was cut by 0 bases, the J end by 5 bases, with 13 bases between. This CDR3 region has 15 residues. The CDR3 nucleotides read TGTGCCAGCAGCCAAGATTTGCTCAGGGCGACTGAAGCTTTCTTT. This codes for CASSQDLLRATEAFF.

As DNA, the CDR3 is TGTGCCAGTAGCCCGAGGGGCGCAGGGGGGACCTACGAGCAGTACTTC. This translates into CASSPRGAGGTYEQYF. The chain carries TRBV19 and TRBJ2-7; D possibly corresponds to TRBD1 (7 bases). V was trimmed by 6 bases and J by 2 bases, leaving 20 bases between them. Germline CDR1 reads LNHDA; CDR2 reads SQIVND (reference sequence). CDR3 length equals 16 residues.

The V call is TRBV18, the J call TRBJ1-6; the D gene is possibly TRBD1 (6 bases). From germline, CDR1 is KGHSH and CDR2 LQKENI. This CDR3 is built from 18 residues. V was shortened by 2 bases and J by 0 bases, with 14 bases between the two germline ends. In DNA, the CDR3 is TGTGCCAGCTCACCATCCCCCGGCAGGGGCTCCTATAATTCACCCCTCCACTTT. It encodes CASSPSPGRGSYNSPLHF.

The chain links TRBV4-3 to TRBJ2-3; 11 bases fit TRBD2. V gave up 2 bases and J gave up 2 bases; unmatched junction bases: 6. Germline V gene data show CDR1 as LGHNA and CDR2 as YSLEER. The length of the CDR3 is 17 residues. The DNA for the CDR3 is TGCGCCAGCAGCCAACTAGCGGGGGGTTCCTTCACAGATACGCAGTATTTT. This gives the protein CASSQLAGGSFTDTQYF.

The chain has TRBV7-2 and TRBJ1-6; 7 bases align to TRBD1. CDR3 size: 17 residues. From germline, CDR1 is SGHTA and CDR2 FQGNSA. V lost 5 bases and J lost 7; bases outside the gene matches: 14. The CDR3 loop reads CASSPLLGQSKNSPLHF. The CDR3 bases are TGTGCCAGCAGCCCCCTTCTGGGACAGTCAAAGAATTCACCCCTCCACTTT.

The chain carries TRBV6-5 and TRBJ2-7; perhaps TRBD2 as D (6 bases). The V gene lost 6 bases and the J gene lost 3 bases, with 12 bases spanning the gap. This CDR3 spans 13 amino acids. CDR1 MNHEY and CDR2 SVGAGI come from the germline V gene. DNA of the CDR3: TGTGCCAGCAGGGGGGGACCCGACTACGAGCAGTACTTC. Residues: CASRGGPDYEQYF.

This sequence joins TRBV10-3 and TRBJ2-7, with a tentative D call TRBD2 (6 bases). Per germline, CDR1 ENHRY and CDR2 SYGVKD. Trimming took off 2 bases at V and 0 bases at J, with 8 bases between the two ends. The CDR3 covers 14 residues. CDR3 bases: TGTGCCATCAGTGAGCCCGGGAGCTCCTACGAGCAGTACTTC. Protein: CAISEPGSSYEQYF.

V gene TRBV3-1 (or the pseudogene TRBV3-2) combines with J gene TRBJ1-2; TRBD1 matches at 7 bases. Germline CDR1 LGHDT, CDR2 YNNKEL (reference sequence). The CDR3 covers 13 residues. The junction had 9 bases not matched to a gene; V was cut back by 6 bases and J by 8 bases. DNA of the CDR3: TGTGCCAGCAGACCCCAGGGGGGCTGGGGCTACACCTTC. Translation gives CASRPQGGWGYTF.

The chain recombines TRBV24-1 with TRBJ2-7; D is possibly TRBD2 (7 bases). The CDR3 runs 12 residues. The V gene lost 3 bases and the J gene lost 10 bases, with 12 bases spanning the gap. Germline V gene lookup returns CDR1 KGHDR and CDR2 SFDVKD. DNA for the CDR3: TGTGCCACCAGTGATGGGGGGGCGGTACAGTACTTC. Translating gives CATSDGGAVQYF.